The 2 T cell receptor beta chains reported below all come from one sample, sequenced in a study of CD8 T cells in ankylosing spondylitis. General study results and limits: Blood from ankylosing spondylitis patients appeared to carry a characteristic eight-variant TCR beta motif.

Their target antigens are unknown. One entry per CDR3 protein, called by TCRdb with MiXCR from the 5' RACE reads. The profile shows around 770,000 distinct CDR3 sequences, approximately 12% of them singletons. The sample consisted of blood, either unsorted or a sorted T cell fraction (not recorded which). The receptors derive from a male donor with ankylosing spondylitis.

This chain connects TRBV28 to TRBJ2-7; the match to TRBD2 covers 9 bases. V lost 6 bases to trimming and J lost 2 bases; unmatched junction nucleotides: 8. Per germline, CDR1 MDHEN and CDR2 SYDVKM. The CDR3 runs to 15 residues. CDR3 residues: CASSRISGSAYEQYF. The CDR3 DNA follows: TGTGCCAGCAGCCGAATTAGCGGGAGCGCCTACGAGCAGTACTTC.

The chain joins TRBV12-3 or TRBV12-4 to TRBJ2-3; tentatively, D is TRBD1 (6 bases). V was cut by 2 bases and J by 5 bases, with 14 bases left in between. The CDR3 loop spans 15 amino acids. CDR3 nucleotides: TGTGCCAGCAGTTTAAGGGCAGGGGCCGGAGATACGCAGTATTTT. Translating it yields CASSLRAGAGDTQYF.